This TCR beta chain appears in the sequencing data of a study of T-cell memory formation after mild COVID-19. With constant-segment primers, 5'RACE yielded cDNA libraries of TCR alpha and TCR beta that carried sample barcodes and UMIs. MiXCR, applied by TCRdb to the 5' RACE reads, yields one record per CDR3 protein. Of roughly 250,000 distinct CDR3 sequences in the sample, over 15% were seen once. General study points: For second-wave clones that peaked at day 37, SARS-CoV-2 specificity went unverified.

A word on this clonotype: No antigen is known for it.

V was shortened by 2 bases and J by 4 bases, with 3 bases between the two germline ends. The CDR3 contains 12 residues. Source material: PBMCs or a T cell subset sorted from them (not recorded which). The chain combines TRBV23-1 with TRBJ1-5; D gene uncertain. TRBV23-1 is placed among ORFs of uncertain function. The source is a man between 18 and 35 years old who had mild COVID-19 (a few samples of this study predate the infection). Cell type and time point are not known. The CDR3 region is CASSQANQPQHF. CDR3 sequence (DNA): TGCGCCAGCAGTCAAGCTAATCAGCCCCAGCATTTT.